This T cell receptor beta chain was documented in a study of shared T cell receptors in the human thymus. There are 18 residues in the CDR3. Germline values: CDR1 MNHEY, CDR2 SMNVEV (reference sequence). With 0 bases removed from V and 1 base from J, the gap between germline ends came to 18 bases. Libraries were prepared by immunoSEQ multiplex PCR; TCRdb keeps only in-frame clonotypes and omits some of them. The sample includes 700,000 to 750,000 clones, around 85% of them seen just once. These data are also associated with another study on human thymus T cells. That paper adds: Serving as donors were healthy Finnish infants, each of whom was having open corrective surgery for congenital heart defects. Resections from corrective heart surgery supplied the thymus tissue. Apparent bias marked the V and J gene usage of thymic and blood repertoires. Related research reported highly overlapping thymic repertoires among unrelated individuals.

This rearrangement joins TRBV27 to TRBJ1-1; possible D gene TRBD1, 6 bases. The TCR sequence derives from a girl younger than two with a congenital heart defect. Sequencing was carried out using thymocytes. In DNA form, the CDR3 reads TGTGCCAGCAGTTTATCGTTCAGACAGGCGGCGAGGAACACTGAAGCTTTCTTT. Protein sequence: CASSLSFRQAARNTEAFF.